This T cell receptor beta chain appears in the sequencing data of a study of T cells after yellow fever vaccination (dated by TCRdb to about 2019). Some background on the complete study: Libraries from fractions with low cell numbers were prepared with the SMART-Seq v4 Ultra Low Input RNA kit. The cohort comprised two healthy male donors, one aged 18 to 29 and one aged 30 to 40 years. Blood was collected at multiple timepoints before and after primary and secondary immunization, and bulk PBMC replicates and cell subsets were isolated. To follow T-cell clones before and after primary and booster YFV17D yellow fever vaccination, bulk TCR alpha and beta repertoires were sequenced over time. What the work shows at the level of the full study, not this receptor alone: Computational filtering was needed because FACS-sorted repertoires could contain abundant contaminating clonotypes from the bulk population. Because the study included only two donors, the extent to which the findings can be generalized is limited. The secondary T-cell response was found to be weaker but faster than the primary response, with a peak reached on day 5 rather than on day 15. After the booster, most clones that had expanded after primary vaccination were detected again (roughly 95% of CD4 and 70% to 90% of CD8), suggesting broad maintenance of memory. A small fraction of clonotypes showed up in both the CD4 and CD8 compartments, probably as a result of convergent recombination.

TCR cDNA was synthesized by 5'RACE template switching, through which a universal primer site and unique molecular identifiers were introduced. cDNA synthesis was primed from both the TCR alpha and TCR beta constant segments. Library amplification used two PCR steps, and the second PCR step added sample barcodes and sequencing adapters. Sequencing of the libraries was done on either Illumina HiSeq 2500 (2x100 bp) or NovaSeq (2x150 bp). The study's own analysis went as follows. MIGEC handled demultiplexing of reads and collapsing into UMI consensus sequences, while MiXCR performed V(D)J alignment. Vaccine-responding clonotypes were identified with edgeR using replicate PBMC samples, with FDR below 0.01 and a log2 fold change above 5 up to day 15 being required. Each bulk clonotype received a CD4 or CD8 identity based on whether the sequenced CD4 or CD8 repertoire contained that clonotype at higher abundance. TCRdb trimmed public reads at Q25 via fastp, called clones via MiXCR and kept in-frame beta chains. Entries are consolidated by CDR3 protein sequence, retaining the most common genes and DNA. The V and J calls and clone size are TCRdb's, not the authors'. The sample has 250,000 to 350,000 distinct CDR3 sequences on record, 6.5% to 8.5% of them singletons. 15% to 20% of the sample comes from the top ten.

Regarding this clonotype: Its antigen is still unknown. Base-call qualities are not available, and no considerably larger clone is one nucleotide away.

What the treatment or condition label conveys for this sample: live attenuated yellow fever vaccine strain. At every blood-draw timepoint, two biological replicates of bulk PBMCs were collected. PBMCs were isolated from peripheral blood using a standard Ficoll-Paque protocol. RNA was extracted with TriZol from bulk PBMCs, CD4 and CD8 fractions, and dextramer-positive and dextramer-negative fractions. The TCR comes from a man aged 18 to 30 who received the YFV17D yellow fever vaccine. The sequenced sample was PBMCs, obtained more than 40 days after the first yellow fever vaccination.

The sequenced DNA: TGTGCCAGCAGCTCGTCGGAAGGGGGGATAAACGAGCAGTACGTC. It translates as CASSSSEGGINEQYV. The V gene is TRBV7-9 and the J gene is TRBJ2-7; the D region may be TRBD1 or TRBD2, each matching 6 bases equally. The germline V gene (reference sequence) specifies SEHNR as CDR1 and FQNEAQ as CDR2. Including the terminal cysteine and valine, the CDR3 comprises 15 residues. Here the CDR3 DNA is all that survives: 45 bases in frame from base 1. V and J are truncated by 4 bases and 5 bases respectively, leaving an intervening sequence of 18 bases.